These 30 T cell receptor beta chains share one sample of origin, sequenced in a study of early T cells in non-severe SARS-CoV-2 infection. TCRdb reprocessed the 5' RACE reads via MiXCR and lists one record per CDR3 protein. The sample has tens of thousands of distinct CDR3 sequences, about 2.7% seen once. Input material: whole blood. These TCRs come from an adult who was a healthcare worker with PCR-confirmed SARS-CoV-2 infection or an uninfected control (not recorded which).

This clonotype was detected ten times or more. The chain carries TRBV27 and TRBJ1-3; D remains unclear. Trimming removed 6 bases at V and 0 bases at J, with 12 bases between. CDR1 is MNHEY, CDR2 SMNVEV, per germline (reference sequence). This CDR3 is 15 amino acids long. Here the CDR3 DNA reads TGTGCCAGCAGCCCCAGGCTGAGCTCTGGAAACACCATATATTTT. Translated, it gives CASSPRLSSGNTIYF.

This clonotype was seen ten or more times. The genes are TRBV2 and TRBJ2-6; D may match TRBD1 or TRBD2 (6 bases each). The V end lost 7 bases, the J end lost 0 bases, and 16 bases lay between the germline ends. The CDR3 totals 17 residues. The germline V gene encodes CDR1 SNHLY and CDR2 FYNNEI. The CDR3 DNA is TGTGCCAGCACTGATGGACAGCGGGTCTCTGGGGCCAACGTCCTGACTTTC. Translating it yields CASTDGQRVSGANVLTF.

Many counts were recorded for this clonotype. This sequence joins TRBV6-5 and TRBJ1-6; 7 bases are shared with TRBD1. The CDR3 length is 14 residues. Trimming at V came to 2 bases and at J to 11 bases, leaving 6 bases not matched to a gene. The germline CDR1 and CDR2 sequences are MNHEY and SVGAGI. CDR3 amino acids: CASSYDRETAPLHF. Here the CDR3 DNA reads TGTGCCAGCAGTTACGACAGGGAGACGGCACCCCTCCACTTT.

This clonotype was picked up many times. The V call is TRBV5-1, the J call TRBJ2-5, with 12 bases aligning to TRBD2. The trim removed 7 bases at V and 1 base at J, leaving 5 bases unmatched. CDR1 SGHRS and CDR2 YFSETQ come from the germline V gene. There are 15 residues in the CDR3. The CDR3 region has the DNA TGCGCCAGCCGAACTAGCGGGGGGATCCAAGAGACCCAGTACTTC. Translated: CASRTSGGIQETQYF.

This clonotype was recorded at least ten times. V gene TRBV18 combines with J gene TRBJ1-4, with D uncertain. The CDR3 has 16 residues. Germline-derived CDR1 and CDR2 are KGHSH and LQKENI. V dropped 3 bases and J dropped 3 bases, with 14 bases sitting between them. The CDR3: CASSPHPVGANEKLFF. CDR3 DNA: TGTGCCAGCTCACCCCACCCAGTGGGAGCTAATGAAAAACTGTTTTTT. Together with reference TRBV18 and TRBJ1-4, the CDR3 gives the full variable domain: NAGVMQNPRHLVRRRGQEARLRCSPMKGHSHVYWYRQLPEEGLKFMVYLQKENIIDESGMPKERFSAEFPKEGPSILRIQQVVRGDSAAYFCASSPHPVGANEKLFFGSGTQLSVL.

This clonotype was found many times. DNA for the CDR3: TGTGCCAGCAGTGTCATGGGCCAAAGCTACGAGCAGTACGTC. It codes for CASSVMGQSYEQYV. This sequence joins TRBV2 and TRBJ2-7; D is undetermined. This CDR3 is built from 14 residues. V shed 4 bases and J shed 3 bases, with 13 bases lying between them. Germline CDR1 is SNHLY and CDR2 is FYNNEI.

A remark on this clonotype: One base away lies a much larger clone, so this may be a sequencing read error. The V and J genes are TRBV9 and TRBJ1-4; D is ambiguous. The CDR3 loop spans 14 amino acids. The germline V gene has CDR1 SGDLS and CDR2 YYNGEE. CDR3 nucleotides: TGTGCCAGCAGCGGAGGGCCAACTAATGAAAAACCGTTTTTT. Encoded protein: CASSGGPTNEKPFF. Combining the CDR3 with reference TRBV9 and TRBJ1-4 gives the whole variable domain DSGVTQTPKHLITATGQRVTLRCSPRSGDLSVYWYQQSLDQGLQFLIQYYNGEERAKGNILERFSAQQFPDLHSELNLSSLELGDSALYFCASSGGPTNEKPFFGSGTQLSVL.

This clonotype was detected ten times or more. This rearrangement joins TRBV5-1 to TRBJ1-1; D call uncertain. V gave up 2 bases and J gave up 1 base, with 18 bases separating them. The CDR3 is 17 residues long. Germline CDR1 is SGHRS and CDR2 is YFSETQ. CDR3 sequence reads: CASSFFPLEGSNTEAFF. The CDR3 DNA is TGCGCCAGCAGCTTTTTCCCGTTAGAGGGATCGAACACTGAAGCTTTCTTT.

This clonotype was detected many times. The rearrangement uses TRBV5-1 and TRBJ2-3; the D gene is possibly TRBD1 (6 bases). The CDR3 spans 15 residues. From germline, CDR1 is SGHRS and CDR2 YFSETQ. The V end lost 5 bases, the J end lost 2 bases, and 15 bases lay between the germline ends. CDR3 nucleotide sequence: TGCGCCAGCAGTGGCAGGGGTTTTTCCACAGATACGCAGTATTTT. This gives the protein CASSGRGFSTDTQYF.

Many counts were recorded for this clonotype. The chain joins TRBV29-1 to TRBJ1-5, with D perhaps TRBD1 (6 bases). The CDR3 has 15 residues. Trimming took off 6 bases at V and 0 bases at J, with 15 bases between the two ends. Germline CDR1 is SQVTM and CDR2 is ANQGSEA. This CDR3 reads CSVATQGASNQPQHF. DNA for the CDR3: TGCAGCGTCGCGACACAGGGTGCTAGCAATCAGCCCCAGCATTTT.

The table lists this clonotype with many counts. The V and J genes are TRBV5-4 and TRBJ2-6; a possible D gene is TRBD2 (7 bases). Germline V gene lookup returns CDR1 SGHNT and CDR2 YYREEE (reference sequence). V shed 0 bases and J shed 13 bases, with 17 bases lying between them. This CDR3 comprises 15 residues. The CDR3 loop is CASSLDLLGGEVLTF. The CDR3 bases are TGTGCCAGCAGCTTGGACCTCTTAGGGGGGGAAGTCCTGACTTTC.

This clonotype was seen at least ten times. In DNA, the CDR3 is TGTGCCAGCAGGGATAGCCGGACAGGGGCTACTCCCCTCCACTTT. It specifies CASRDSRTGATPLHF. This chain links TRBV2 with TRBJ1-6; TRBD1 aligns across 9 bases. Germline CDR1 is SNHLY and CDR2 is FYNNEI. The length of the CDR3 is 15 residues. The junction had 13 bases not matched to a gene; V was cut back by 6 bases and J by 13 bases.

V gene TRBV10-2 combines with J gene TRBJ2-1; 9 nucleotides align to TRBD2. V lost 0 bases, J lost 1 base, and 7 bases stayed unmatched. The length of the CDR3 is 18 residues. Germline loops: CDR1 WSHSY, CDR2 SAAADI. The chain's CDR3 is CASSESNCGGASYNEQFF. In DNA, the CDR3 is TGCGCCAGCAGTGAGTCGAATTGCGGGGGGGCTTCCTACAATGAGCAGTTCTTC.

This clonotype was observed at least ten times. This chain links TRBV3-1 with TRBJ2-1, with 9 nucleotides matching TRBD2. The ends lost 3 bases at V and 0 bases at J; junction bases unmatched: 3. The CDR3 sequence is 16 residues long. Germline CDR1 reads LGHDT; CDR2 reads YNNKEL (reference sequence). The CDR3 spells CASSHHSGGSYNEQFF. For the CDR3, the DNA is TGTGCCAGCAGCCATCATAGCGGGGGCTCCTACAATGAGCAGTTCTTC.

In its sample, this clonotype was seen many times. J is TRBJ2-3 and V is TRBV19, with TRBD2 as a possible D gene (7 bases). This CDR3 is built from 14 residues. The V gene lost 1 base and the J gene lost 8 bases, with 13 bases spanning the gap. Per the germline V gene, CDR1 is LNHDA and CDR2 is SQIVND (reference sequence). The DNA of the CDR3 is TGTGCCAGTAGTATAGGCACGGGGGGCGCTACGCAGTATTTT. Translated: CASSIGTGGATQYF.

This rearrangement joins TRBV29-1 to TRBJ2-7, with 7 positions matching TRBD2. The J segment lost 5 bases and the V segment lost 8 bases, leaving 9 bases of the junction unmatched. The CDR3 contains 12 residues. The germline CDR1 and CDR2 sequences are SQVTM and ANQGSEA. The CDR3 here is CSIPGGGNEQYV. Written as DNA, the CDR3 is TGCAGCATACCGGGGGGTGGTAACGAGCAGTACGTC.

This clonotype was observed many times. The chain uses TRBV4-1 and TRBJ1-2, with 8 bases fitting TRBD1. The CDR3 runs to 15 residues. The V gene end was trimmed by 3 bases and the J gene end by 6 bases; junction bases not matched to a gene: 9. CDR1 and CDR2 from the germline V gene are MGHRA and YSYEKL. The CDR3 nucleotides read TGCGCCAGCAGCCAGCCCAGGACAGGGCAGAATGGCTACACCTTC. It translates to CASSQPRTGQNGYTF.

This clonotype was observed many times. The chain carries TRBV5-1 and TRBJ2-5, with 8 positions matching TRBD2. The ends lost 3 bases at V and 3 bases at J; junction bases unmatched: 7. The CDR3 loop spans 15 amino acids. The V gene's germline CDR1 is SGHRS and CDR2 YFSETQ. Here the CDR3 DNA reads TGCGCCAGCAGCTCCGCCGGGACTAGGGAAGAGACCCAGTACTTC. It yields the protein CASSSAGTREETQYF.

There are many counts of this clonotype. The chain has TRBV2 and TRBJ2-7; 9 nucleotides match TRBD1. Looked up from germline, CDR1 is SNHLY and CDR2 is FYNNEI. Losses at the gene ends were 5 bases for V and 5 bases for J; bases not matched to a gene: 4. The CDR3 runs 13 residues. CDR3 region: CASSYDRGNEQYV. Here the CDR3 DNA reads TGTGCCAGCAGTTATGACAGGGGGAACGAGCAGTACGTC.

The chain uses TRBV18 and TRBJ2-5; 15 bases fit TRBD2. With V trimmed by 3 bases and J by 4 bases, 3 bases remained unmatched. The CDR3 runs 16 residues. Germline V gene lookup returns CDR1 KGHSH and CDR2 LQKENI. Here the CDR3 reads CASSPEGLAGGETQYF. In nucleotides, the CDR3 is TGTGCCAGCTCACCCGAGGGACTAGCGGGAGGAGAGACCCAGTACTTC.

The sample holds many counts of this clonotype. This chain links TRBV18 with TRBJ1-1; 8 bases are a match to TRBD1. Germline-derived CDR1 and CDR2 are KGHSH and LQKENI. This CDR3 has 13 amino acids. The V segment lost 3 bases and the J segment 7 bases; nucleotides outside the gene matches: 4. CDR3 protein: CASSPGQANEAFF. DNA of the CDR3: TGTGCCAGCTCACCGGGACAGGCAAATGAAGCTTTCTTT.

This clonotype has a count of ten or more. V usage is TRBV28 and J usage is TRBJ2-5; 11 bases fit TRBD1. The CDR3 is made up of 16 amino acids. Germline V gene lookup returns CDR1 MDHEN and CDR2 SYDVKM. J was trimmed by 2 bases and V by 8 bases; bases with no gene match: 10. Here the CDR3 DNA reads TGTGCCAGCCTTGGACAGGGGGCGCGTCCGCAAGAGACCCAGTACTTC. It yields the protein CASLGQGARPQETQYF.

Many counts were recorded for this clonotype. The CDR3 spells CASSESLAGYNEQFF. The DNA of the CDR3 is TGCGCCAGCAGTGAGTCACTAGCGGGGTACAATGAGCAGTTCTTC. The chain is built from TRBV10-2 and TRBJ2-1; TRBD2 aligns across 10 bases. Looked up from germline, CDR1 is WSHSY and CDR2 is SAAADI. This CDR3 contains 15 residues. The V segment lost 0 bases and the J segment 4 bases; nucleotides outside the gene matches: 0.

This clonotype appeared many times. This sequence joins TRBV5-1 and TRBJ2-1; 10 positions agree with TRBD2. Unmatched junction bases numbered 6, after V lost 4 bases and J lost 5 bases. Germline V gives CDR1 SGHRS, CDR2 YFSETQ. This CDR3 comprises 15 residues. CDR3 sequence: CASSPLGLANNEQFF. CDR3 in DNA: TGCGCCAGCAGCCCCCTGGGACTAGCGAACAATGAGCAGTTCTTC.

This clonotype was recorded at least ten times. This chain links TRBV30 with TRBJ1-2, with a tentative D call TRBD1 (5 bases). CDR1 is GTSNPN and CDR2 is SVGIG in the germline V gene (reference sequence). CDR3 size: 13 residues. Trimming stripped 3 bases from V and 4 bases from J, with 12 bases between. This CDR3 reads CAWSTGRVYGYTF. The DNA for the CDR3 is TGTGCCTGGAGCACGGGGCGAGTCTATGGCTACACCTTC.

This clonotype occurred a few times. In DNA form, the CDR3 reads TGTGCCAGCACCAAAGGGGGCTCAGAGACCCAGTACTTC. Translation gives CASTKGGSETQYF. The chain is built from TRBV6-6 and TRBJ2-5, with 7 positions matching TRBD1. Germline CDR1 MNHNY, CDR2 SVGAGI (reference sequence). The CDR3 length is 13 residues. Unmatched junction bases numbered 6, after V lost 7 bases and J lost 4 bases.

This clonotype qualifies as medium-sized (0.01 to 0.1%). The J gene is TRBJ2-5, the V gene TRBV11-2, with D perhaps TRBD2 (6 bases). Germline CDR1 and CDR2: SGHAT and FQNNGV. Trimming stripped 8 bases from V and 5 bases from J, with 15 bases between. CDR3 length equals 13 residues. The CDR3 loop is CASARLVVETQYF. The CDR3 region has the DNA TGTGCCAGCGCTCGACTAGTCGTGGAGACCCAGTACTTC.

This clonotype was seen repeatedly, ten times or more. This rearrangement joins TRBV30 to TRBJ2-1; no reliable D call. Trimming left V 0 bases short and J 9 bases short, with 6 bases between. CDR1 and CDR2 (germline): GTSNPN, SVGIG (reference sequence). The CDR3 sequence is 11 residues long. CDR3 residues: CAWSVVFEQFF. CDR3 sequence (DNA): TGTGCCTGGAGTGTTGTATTTGAGCAGTTCTTC.

This clonotype was recorded only once. This may stem from a read error, because a much larger clone lies one nucleotide away. The chain couples TRBV6-1 to TRBJ1-5, with a tentative D call TRBD1 (6 bases). The end of the DNA fits TRBJ2-3 better, so the J call may be wrong. Germline CDR1 reads MNHNS; CDR2 reads SASEGT. The CDR3 sequence is 13 residues long. CDR3 DNA: TGTGCCATCGAAGACAGGTTTGGCCAGCCCCAGTATTTT. Amino acid sequence: CAIEDRFGQPQYF.

This chain joins TRBV6-6 and TRBJ2-3; D uncertain. V lost 11 bases, J lost 3 bases, and 12 bases lay in between. Germline values: CDR1 MNHNY, CDR2 SVGAGI (reference sequence). The length of the CDR3 is 12 residues. CDR3 protein: CALRASTDTQYF. Here the CDR3 DNA reads TGTGCCTTACGAGCTTCAACAGATACGCAGTATTTT.